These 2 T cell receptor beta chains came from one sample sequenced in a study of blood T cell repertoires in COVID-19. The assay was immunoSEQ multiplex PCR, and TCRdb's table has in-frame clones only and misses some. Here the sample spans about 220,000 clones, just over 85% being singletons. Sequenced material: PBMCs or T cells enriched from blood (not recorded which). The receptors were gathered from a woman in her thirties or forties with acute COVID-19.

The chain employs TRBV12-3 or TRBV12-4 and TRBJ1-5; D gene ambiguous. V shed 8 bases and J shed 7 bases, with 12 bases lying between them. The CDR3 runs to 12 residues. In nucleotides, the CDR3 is TGTGCCAGCCAGGTGATTGGACAGCCCCAGCATTTT. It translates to CASQVIGQPQHF.

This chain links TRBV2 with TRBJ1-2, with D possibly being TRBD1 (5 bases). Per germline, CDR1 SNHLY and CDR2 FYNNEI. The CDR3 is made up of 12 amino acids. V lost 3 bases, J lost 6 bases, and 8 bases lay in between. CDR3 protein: CASSDRADGYTF. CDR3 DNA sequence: TGTGCCAGCAGTGACAGGGCCGATGGCTACACCTTC.